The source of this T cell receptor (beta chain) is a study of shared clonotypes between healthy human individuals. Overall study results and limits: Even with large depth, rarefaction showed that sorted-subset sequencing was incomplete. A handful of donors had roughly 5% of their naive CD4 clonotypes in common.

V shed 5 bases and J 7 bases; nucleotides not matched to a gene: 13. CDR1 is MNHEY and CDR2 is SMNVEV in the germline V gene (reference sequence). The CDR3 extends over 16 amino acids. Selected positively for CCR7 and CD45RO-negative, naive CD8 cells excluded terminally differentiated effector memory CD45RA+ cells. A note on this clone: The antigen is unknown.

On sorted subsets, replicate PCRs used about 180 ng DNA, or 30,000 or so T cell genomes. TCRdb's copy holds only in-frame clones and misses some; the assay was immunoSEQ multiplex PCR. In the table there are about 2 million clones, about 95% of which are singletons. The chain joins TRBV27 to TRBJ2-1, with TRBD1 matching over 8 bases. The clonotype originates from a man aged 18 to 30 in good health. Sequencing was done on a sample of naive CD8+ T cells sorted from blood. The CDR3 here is CASSPSTGEYKNEQFF. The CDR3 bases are TGTGCCAGCAGTCCCTCGACAGGGGAGTACAAGAATGAGCAGTTCTTC.